The 22 T cell receptor beta chains below all came from one sample that was sequenced in a study of CD8+ T cells in alopecia areata. RNA extraction and reverse transcription yielded cDNA as sequencing template. Method: immunoSEQ multiplex PCR; TCRdb's copy keeps in-frame clones and lacks some. The table has roughly 140,000 clones, approximately 80% seen once. As for treatment: oral pan-JAK inhibitor, 5-10 mg twice daily. The sample here was CD8+ T cells sorted from blood, taken at week 4, from a patient treated with tofacitinib. The receptors originated from a human donor with alopecia areata.

As concerns this clone: The sample carries other DNA sequences with the same CDR3. CDR3 residues: CASSHRLGGTSGANVLTF. The CDR3 DNA reads TGCGCCAGCAGCCACCGCCTAGGGGGGACCTCTGGGGCCAACGTCCTGACTTTC. V is TRBV4-1 and J is TRBJ2-6, with D possibly being TRBD1 or TRBD2 (6 bases each). The CDR3 extends over 18 amino acids. V was shortened by 3 bases and J by 0 bases, with 15 bases between the two germline ends. The germline V gene has CDR1 MGHRA and CDR2 YSYEKL.

The rearrangement links TRBV23-1 to TRBJ2-1; D may be TRBD2 (6 bases). TRBV23-1 is an open reading frame whose function is uncertain. V was cut by 0 bases and J by 0 bases, with 12 bases left in between. This CDR3 has 17 residues. CDR3 nucleotide sequence: TGCGCCAGCAGTCAATCGGGCGGGGTGAGCTCCTACAATGAGCAGTTCTTC. Its translation: CASSQSGGVSSYNEQFF.

This chain links TRBV4-3 with TRBJ2-3; D might be TRBD1 (6 bases). Trimming took off 4 bases at V and 0 bases at J, with 14 bases between the two ends. The germline V gene has CDR1 LGHNA and CDR2 YSLEER. The CDR3 has 16 amino acids. CDR3 nucleotides: TGCGCCAGCAGCCCTTATTTAGGGGGTAGCACAGATACGCAGTATTTT. The encoded protein is CASSPYLGGSTDTQYF.

This clone was picked up a small number of times. The gene calls are TRBV7-9 and TRBJ2-1, with 8 positions matching TRBD2. CDR3 length: 16 residues. Germline CDR1 SEHNR, CDR2 FQNEAQ (reference sequence). The V and J ends lost 1 base and 0 bases, in that order; junction bases with no gene match: 2. CDR3 region: CASSLVAGSSYNEQFF. In nucleotides, the CDR3 is TGTGCCAGCAGCTTAGTAGCGGGAAGCTCCTACAATGAGCAGTTCTTC.

This clone has only one observation. CDR3 sequence reads: CASSPRTRGRGDTQYF. The DNA of the CDR3 is TGTGCCAGCAGCCCTAGAACGCGGGGGCGCGGAGATACGCAGTATTTT. The rearrangement uses TRBV7-9 and TRBJ2-3; weak D call: TRBD2 (7 bases). Trimming removed 5 bases from V and 5 bases from J, with 20 bases in between. Germline V lookup: CDR1 SEHNR, CDR2 FQNEAQ (reference sequence). The CDR3 totals 16 residues.

V usage is TRBV12-5 and J usage is TRBJ2-1; no clear D gene. The CDR3 is 15 amino acids. Trimming cost V 3 bases and J 0 bases, with 9 bases left between them. Germline loops: CDR1 LGHNT, CDR2 FRNRAP. CDR3 sequence (DNA): TGTGCTAGTGGTTTTTCCCCAGCCTCCTACAATGAGCAGTTCTTC. As protein: CASGFSPASYNEQFF.

This chain's CDR3 is CASSSRRIVSGANVLTF. CDR3 in DNA: TGTGCCAGCAGCTCGCGACGTATCGTCTCTGGGGCCAACGTCCTGACTTTC. The gene calls are TRBV7-2 and TRBJ2-6; D ambiguous. Trimming took off 4 bases at V and 0 bases at J, with 13 bases between the two ends. CDR3 length equals 17 residues. Germline-derived CDR1 and CDR2 are SGHTA and FQGNSA.

The chain is built from TRBV7-9 and TRBJ2-7; D uncertain. With 6 bases removed from V and 5 bases from J, the gap between germline ends came to 8 bases. The CDR3 runs to 11 residues. Germline V gene lookup returns CDR1 SEHNR and CDR2 FQNEAQ (reference sequence). The CDR3 DNA is TGTGCCAGCAGGTATAGTGACGAGCAGTACTTC. Translating it yields CASRYSDEQYF.

The chain uses TRBV5-6 and TRBJ1-2; 8 positions agree with TRBD1. The CDR3 length is 14 residues. Germline values: CDR1 SGHDT, CDR2 YYEEEE. Losses at the gene ends were 4 bases for V and 4 bases for J; bases not matched to a gene: 6. CDR3 in amino acids: CASSPGTGSYGYTF. CDR3 DNA: TGTGCCAGCAGCCCAGGGACAGGCAGCTATGGCTACACCTTC.

The chain uses TRBV27 and TRBJ1-5, with D uncertain. With 3 bases removed from V and 0 bases from J, the gap between germline ends came to 12 bases. This CDR3 spans 16 amino acids. CDR1 and CDR2 from the germline V gene are MNHEY and SMNVEV (reference sequence). CDR3 amino acids: CASSLEKPLSNQPQHF. The CDR3 nucleotides are TGTGCCAGCAGTTTGGAGAAACCCCTTAGCAATCAGCCCCAGCATTTT.

This rearrangement joins TRBV7-9 to TRBJ2-3; D call uncertain. Trimming pared 5 bases from V and 0 bases from J, leaving 12 bases between. The CDR3 extends over 15 amino acids. Looked up from germline, CDR1 is SEHNR and CDR2 is FQNEAQ (reference sequence). The CDR3 DNA is TGTGCCAGCAGCCACGGCGAGCATAGCACAGATACGCAGTATTTT. Protein: CASSHGEHSTDTQYF.

The V call is TRBV4-2, the J call TRBJ2-3; 10 bases agree with TRBD2. The CDR3 totals 16 residues. Trimming cost V 0 bases and J 1 base; bases outside gene matches: 1. The germline gives CDR1 LGHNA, CDR2 YNFKEQ. CDR3 bases: TGTGCCAGCAGCCAAGATCTAGCGGGGGGCACAGATACGCAGTATTTT. Encoded protein: CASSQDLAGGTDTQYF.

The rearrangement uses TRBV7-9 and TRBJ2-7, with a tentative D call TRBD1 (6 bases). V was clipped by 4 bases and J by 4 bases, with 14 bases between them. The germline gives CDR1 SEHNR, CDR2 FQNEAQ (reference sequence). This CDR3 spans 14 amino acids. As DNA, the CDR3 is TGTGCCAGCAGCTCTGGACAGCAGATTTACGAGCAGTACTTC. The encoded protein is CASSSGQQIYEQYF. The variable domain in full, with the rest retrieved from reference TRBV7-9 and TRBJ2-7, is DTGVSQNPRHKITKRGQNVTFRCDPISEHNRLYWYRQTLGQGPEFLTYFQNEAQLEKSRLLSDRFSAERPKGSFSTLEIQRTEQGDSAMYLCASSSGQQIYEQYFGPGTRLTVT.

The chain links TRBV7-9 to TRBJ2-7; D is ambiguous. With 1 base removed from V and 6 bases from J, the gap between germline ends came to 7 bases. From germline, CDR1 is SEHNR and CDR2 FQNEAQ (reference sequence). This CDR3 region has 12 residues. The CDR3 bases are TGTGCCAGCAGCTTAGGAGGTGTCGAGCAGTACTTC. It yields the protein CASSLGGVEQYF.

This clone was picked up one time. The rearrangement uses TRBV7-2 and TRBJ2-3; 10 nucleotides line up with TRBD2. From germline, CDR1 is SGHTA and CDR2 FQGNSA. Unmatched junction bases numbered 13, after V lost 5 bases and J lost 8 bases. CDR3 length equals 16 residues. The CDR3 loop reads CASSPGLAAGGGTQYF. CDR3 nucleotide sequence: TGTGCCAGCAGCCCCGGACTAGCGGCCGGAGGGGGTACGCAGTATTTT.

The J gene is TRBJ2-3, the V gene TRBV6-5, with 11 bases that match TRBD2. In germline, CDR1 is MNHEY, CDR2 SVGAGI. V lost 0 bases to trimming and J lost 1 base; unmatched junction nucleotides: 0. The CDR3 covers 16 residues. CDR3: CASSYSSGGGTDTQYF. In DNA form, the CDR3 reads TGTGCCAGCAGTTACTCTAGCGGGGGGGGCACAGATACGCAGTATTTT.

This rearrangement joins TRBV29-1 to TRBJ2-7; D may be TRBD1 (7 bases). Per germline, CDR1 SQVTM and CDR2 ANQGSEA. The ends were cut back, 4 bases at V and 4 bases at J, with 17 bases in the middle. The CDR3 extends over 14 amino acids. CDR3 protein: CSVAGGDSDYEQYF. As DNA, the CDR3 is TGCAGCGTTGCAGGAGGGGACAGCGATTACGAGCAGTACTTC.

The V gene is TRBV25-1, the J gene TRBJ1-2; 8 nucleotides agree with TRBD1. The CDR3 totals 13 residues. The germline CDR1 and CDR2 sequences are MGHDK and SYGVNS. The DNA for the CDR3 is TGTGTCAGTAGCCCAGGGACAGGATATGGCTACACCTTC. It is translated as CVSSPGTGYGYTF.

CDR3 loop: CASRAPRGDTQYF. DNA for the CDR3: TGTGCCAGCAGAGCACCTAGGGGAGATACGCAGTATTTT. The V and J genes are TRBV6-5 and TRBJ2-3; possibly TRBD1 for D (5 bases). The ends were cut back, 6 bases at V and 5 bases at J, with 12 bases in the middle. There are 13 residues in the CDR3. From germline, CDR1 is MNHEY and CDR2 SVGAGI.

This chain connects TRBV30 to TRBJ2-7; D is ambiguous. The CDR3 is 12 amino acids. Deletions cut 3 bases from V and 6 bases from J, with 12 bases between. CDR1 is GTSNPN, CDR2 SVGIG, per germline (reference sequence). The CDR3 DNA reads TGTGCCTGGAGCGCGTTCGATGGCGAGCAGTACTTC. Protein product: CAWSAFDGEQYF.

This chain joins TRBV6-1 and TRBJ1-2; D uncertain. Germline CDR1 MNHNS, CDR2 SASEGT. Deletions cut 5 bases from V and 7 bases from J, with 14 bases between. The CDR3 is 13 amino acids. CDR3 region: CASSSKFTVGYTF. The DNA for the CDR3 is TGTGCCAGCAGTTCAAAGTTTACTGTTGGCTACACCTTC.

The sample holds a few counts of this clone. The chain has TRBV4-2 and TRBJ2-7, with 7 nucleotides matching TRBD2. The CDR3 has 14 amino acids. With V trimmed by 1 base and J by 1 base, 1 base remained unmatched. CDR1 and CDR2 (germline): LGHNA, YNFKEQ. The CDR3 protein is CASSQGGGSYEQYF. DNA of the CDR3: TGTGCCAGCAGCCAAGGGGGAGGGTCCTACGAGCAGTACTTC.